This T cell receptor (beta chain) was profiled in a study of T cells in Graves' hyperthyroidism and ophthalmopathy. Among the patients, aged 18 to 65, hyperthyroidism was newly diagnosed and had lasted under 2 months. Study observations and caveats: Also found in blood were most expanded thyroid clonotypes above 0.001.

TCR beta CDR3 region amplification was performed from RNA transcripts. First-round RT-PCR with HTBI primers amplified the TCR CDR3 region. TCRdb itself ran the multiplex PCR reads through MiXCR, one entry per CDR3 protein. The profile shows about 720,000 distinct CDR3 sequences, about a sixth of them singletons. This clonotype was seen a few times. Its antigen is currently unknown. What was sequenced was blood. This TCR was recovered from a man between 18 and 29 years old with Graves' hyperthyroidism.

CDR3 bases: TGTGCCACCAGTGGTGAGTCGGCGAGCTCCTACGAGCAGTACTTC. Translation gives CATSGESASSYEQYF. V usage is TRBV15 and J usage is TRBJ2-7; D uncertain. Trimming pared 6 bases from V and 0 bases from J, leaving 15 bases between. CDR1 is LNHNV and CDR2 is YYDKDF in the germline V gene (reference sequence). The CDR3 sequence is 15 residues long.